This T cell receptor (beta chain) was profiled in a study of glioma-infiltrating T cells after dendritic cell vaccination. Overall study context: Patients received autologous tumor lysate-pulsed dendritic cell vaccination between about 2002 and 2013. Dendritic cells derived from monocytes and pulsed with autologous tumor lysate formed the vaccine. Three intradermal dendritic cell vaccine injections were given every two weeks.

There are a few counts of this clone. Sequenced by immunoSEQ multiplex PCR; TCRdb stores in-frame clones only, minus some. The sample has roughly 100,000 clones; 81% are singletons. Germline V lookup: CDR1 MNHEY, CDR2 SVGAGI. V was shortened by 6 bases and J by 0 bases, with 9 bases between the two germline ends. The CDR3 is 13 residues long. J is TRBJ2-7 and V is TRBV6-5; no definite D call. This receptor was identified in a human donor with glioblastoma. The input for sequencing was blood, taken before dendritic cell vaccination. CDR3 sequence: CASREDTSYEQYF. The CDR3 coding sequence is TGTGCCAGCAGGGAAGACACCTCCTACGAGCAGTACTTC.